One T cell receptor beta chain is described in this entry. No antigen is known for it. The data derive from a study of CD8+ T cells in alopecia areata. As for the study in general: A 6-month period off drug followed tofacitinib, which lasted 6 to 18 months.

Overall study findings and caveats: Sequencing of scalp samples also captures resident alphabeta T cells of normal skin.

RNA was isolated and reverse transcribed to cDNA, the sequencing template. Repertoires were generated with immunoSEQ multiplex PCR, while TCRdb's copy carries only in-frame clones and drops some. The table lists 55,000 to 70,000 clones, about 45% of them singletons, with roughly a sixth in the top ten. Germline assignment: CDR1 SEHNR and CDR2 FQNEAQ (reference sequence). The junction had 10 bases not matched to a gene; V was cut back by 2 bases and J by 3 bases. This CDR3 is built from 16 residues. V gene TRBV7-9 combines with J gene TRBJ2-7; 7 positions match TRBD1. This clonotype was sampled from a human donor with alopecia areata. The source material was CD8+ T cells sorted from blood, sampled at week 0. The DNA for the CDR3 is TGTGCCAGCAGCTTACCCAGACAGGGAATGGGCTACGAGCAGTACTTC. Its translation: CASSLPRQGMGYEQYF.